The next 21 T cell receptor beta chains were all read from a single sample in a study of cytomegalovirus exposure and HLA in healthy donors. Using immunoSEQ multiplex PCR, the repertoire was profiled, and TCRdb retains in-frame clones only, with some absent. The data hold 100,000 to 150,000 clones, with around 95% observed a single time. The source material was PBMCs. The source of these receptors is a man younger than 30 in good health and CMV-seronegative.

On this clone itself: Mismatch with germline at one junction end may stem from a read error. The chain has TRBV27 and TRBJ2-3, with 7 positions matching TRBD1. This CDR3 contains 16 residues. The germline CDR1 and CDR2 sequences are MNHEY and SMNVEV (reference sequence). CDR3 DNA: TGTGCCAGCAGTCTATCGACAGGGATGGTCACAGATACGCAGTATTTT. Protein sequence: CASSLSTGMVTDTQYF.

This clone was detected only once. Other DNA sequences in this specimen translate into the identical CDR3. The chain uses TRBV11-2 and TRBJ1-5; D is possibly TRBD1 (6 bases). The CDR3 is 13 residues long. Between the trimmed V and J ends, which lost 0 bases and 7 bases, there was a span of 7 bases. CDR1 is SGHAT, CDR2 FQNNGV, per germline. In DNA form, the CDR3 reads TGTGCCAGCAGCTTAGACAGGGGACAGCCCCAGCATTTT. As protein: CASSLDRGQPQHF. The variable domain in full, with the rest retrieved from reference TRBV11-2 and TRBJ1-5, is EAGVAQSPRYKIIEKRQSVAFWCNPISGHATLYWYQQILGQGPKLLIQFQNNGVVDDSQLPKDRFSAERLKGVDSTLKIQPAKLEDSAVYLCASSLDRGQPQHFGDGTRLSIL.

V is TRBV7-2 and J is TRBJ2-7, with TRBD2 matching over 7 bases. The CDR3 runs 16 residues. After removal of 1 base from V and 2 bases from J, the junction contained 8 bases not matched to a gene. Looked up from germline, CDR1 is SGHTA and CDR2 is FQGNSA. This CDR3 is CASSLGVASGAYEQYF. The CDR3 DNA is TGTGCCAGCAGCTTAGGGGTCGCTAGCGGAGCCTACGAGCAGTACTTC.

The V gene is TRBV5-1, the J gene TRBJ2-3; TRBD2 matches 11 bases. The junction had 1 base not matched to a gene; V was cut back by 0 bases and J by 1 base. The CDR3 totals 16 residues. Germline-derived CDR1 and CDR2 are SGHRS and YFSETQ. Written as DNA, the CDR3 is TGCGCCAGCAGCTTGGAGGGACTAGCGGGCACAGATACGCAGTATTTT. This gives the protein CASSLEGLAGTDTQYF.

This chain connects TRBV4-2 to TRBJ2-3; 14 nucleotides match TRBD2. The V segment lost 0 bases and the J segment 8 bases; nucleotides outside the gene matches: 4. The CDR3 is 16 residues long. The germline CDR1 and CDR2 sequences are LGHNA and YNFKEQ. The CDR3 DNA reads as TGTGCCAGCAGCCAAGAGACTAGCGGGAGGGCCGCTACGCAGTATTTT. This codes for CASSQETSGRAATQYF.

The rearrangement joins TRBV14 to TRBJ1-1; the D gene is possibly TRBD1 (6 bases). The CDR3 runs to 17 residues. The V end lost 0 bases, the J end lost 0 bases, and 14 bases lay between the germline ends. In germline, CDR1 is SGHDN, CDR2 FVKESK. CDR3 amino acids: CASSQDLGQTVNTEAFF. DNA of the CDR3: TGTGCCAGCAGCCAAGATCTAGGACAGACCGTGAACACTGAAGCTTTCTTT.

The chain employs TRBV6-5 and TRBJ2-3; no reliable D call. The V gene's germline CDR1 is MNHEY and CDR2 SVGAGI. This CDR3 contains 11 residues. V lost 3 bases and J 5 bases, leaving 3 bases between the germline ends. The DNA of the CDR3 is TGTGCCAGCAGTTATAAAGATACGCAGTATTTT. Translation: CASSYKDTQYF.

The gene calls are TRBV9 and TRBJ2-3; 11 bases are shared with TRBD2. V lost 3 bases and J lost 3; bases outside the gene matches: 9. The CDR3 covers 17 residues. Germline V lookup: CDR1 SGDLS, CDR2 YYNGEE. The CDR3 reads CASSDGLAGGLTDTQYF. DNA of the CDR3: TGTGCCAGCAGCGATGGGCTAGCGGGAGGCCTTACAGATACGCAGTATTTT.

The chain combines TRBV6-4 with TRBJ1-1; D might be TRBD1 (5 bases). Trimming took 3 bases from V and 8 from J, leaving 16 bases between them. The CDR3 has 14 residues. Germline V CDR1 and CDR2: MRHNA, SNTAGT. The CDR3 DNA is TGTGCCAGCAGTGAAGAGCTCCTGCGGGGGGAAGCTTTCTTT. It encodes CASSEELLRGEAFF.

The rearrangement links TRBV18 to TRBJ2-1; D remains unclear. The length of the CDR3 is 12 residues. The germline V and J ends were trimmed by 6 bases and 10 bases, with 13 bases remaining between them. CDR1 KGHSH and CDR2 LQKENI come from the germline V gene. For the CDR3, the DNA is TGTGCCAGCTCGGTCTTAGGAGAGGAGCAGTTCTTC. Amino acids: CASSVLGEEQFF.

The chain couples TRBV9 to TRBJ2-5; 11 nucleotides line up with TRBD2. The CDR3 spans 17 residues. Germline V gene lookup returns CDR1 SGDLS and CDR2 YYNGEE. The V and J ends lost 3 bases and 4 bases, in that order; junction bases with no gene match: 11. The DNA of the CDR3 is TGTGCCAGCAGCGACTCGAGTAGCGGGAGGGCCCTAGAGACCCAGTACTTC. Translating gives CASSDSSSGRALETQYF.

The rearrangement joins TRBV7-2 to TRBJ2-2; unclear D gene. The germline V gene has CDR1 SGHTA and CDR2 FQGNSA. Trimming shortened V by 2 bases and J by 0 bases, and 10 bases separated the two germline ends. The CDR3 contains 16 residues. In DNA, the CDR3 is TGTGCCAGCAGCTTAAAAACAGTAACGAACACCGGGGAGCTGTTTTTT. Amino acid sequence: CASSLKTVTNTGELFF.

This clone was seen just once. The rearrangement joins TRBV7-6 to TRBJ2-3; D unresolved. This CDR3 has 16 residues. Trimming removed 0 bases at V and 1 base at J, with 11 bases between. Germline values: CDR1 SGHVS, CDR2 FNYEAQ. This CDR3 reads CASSLAAVRRTDTQYF. Written as DNA, the CDR3 is TGTGCCAGCAGCTTAGCGGCGGTGCGGCGCACAGATACGCAGTATTTT.

The chain combines TRBV20-1 with TRBJ1-2; D unclear. V was cut by 4 bases and J by 7 bases, with 4 bases left in between. Germline V gives CDR1 DFQATT, CDR2 SNEGSKA (reference sequence). The CDR3 totals 9 residues. CDR3 protein: CSANLGYTF. The CDR3 nucleotides are TGCAGTGCTAATCTTGGCTACACCTTC.

This chain joins TRBV11-2 and TRBJ2-2; 9 positions agree with TRBD2. This CDR3 spans 16 amino acids. Germline values: CDR1 SGHAT, CDR2 FQNNGV. The ends lost 5 bases at V and 1 base at J; junction bases unmatched: 5. The chain's CDR3 is CASSPTSGVNTGELFF. For the CDR3, the DNA is TGTGCCAGCAGCCCGACTAGCGGAGTGAACACCGGGGAGCTGTTTTTT.

The rearrangement uses TRBV19 and TRBJ1-5; D may be TRBD1 (6 bases). The CDR3 covers 14 residues. V dropped 3 bases and J dropped 4 bases, with 10 bases sitting between them. From germline, CDR1 is LNHDA and CDR2 SQIVND (reference sequence). The CDR3 DNA reads TGTGCCAGTAGTATCCGTGACAGGAATCAGCCCCAGCATTTT. Translating gives CASSIRDRNQPQHF.

This CDR3 reads CASSPRGARLEQFF. In nucleotides, the CDR3 is TGTGCCAGCTCACCTCGGGGGGCGCGACTTGAGCAGTTCTTC. This rearrangement joins TRBV18 to TRBJ2-1, with a possible D match to TRBD2 (7 bases). CDR1 and CDR2 from the germline V gene are KGHSH and LQKENI. The CDR3 extends over 14 amino acids. The V end was cut by 3 bases, the J end by 9 bases, with 15 bases between.

CDR3 sequence (DNA): TGTGCCAGCAGCTTGGGGTCTAGCGGGAGTCGAGAGCAGTACTTC. Protein product: CASSLGSSGSREQYF. The chain couples TRBV5-6 to TRBJ2-7; 10 bases line up with TRBD2. The CDR3 runs to 15 residues. V lost 0 bases and J lost 7; bases outside the gene matches: 7. In germline, CDR1 is SGHDT, CDR2 YYEEEE.

V gene TRBV18 combines with J gene TRBJ1-3; no firm D call. CDR1 and CDR2 from the germline V gene are KGHSH and LQKENI. The CDR3 length is 17 residues. Between the trimmed V and J ends, which lost 2 bases and 0 bases, there was a span of 14 bases. The CDR3 spells CASSPLLPTSSGNTIYF. The CDR3 DNA is TGTGCCAGCTCACCATTACTCCCGACTTCCTCTGGAAACACCATATATTTT.

The V gene is TRBV6-1, the J gene TRBJ1-2; D gene uncertain. With 2 bases removed from V and 4 bases from J, the gap between germline ends came to 11 bases. CDR3 length: 14 residues. CDR1 is MNHNS and CDR2 is SASEGT in the germline V gene. CDR3 sequence (DNA): TGTGCCAGCAGTGAAATGCCGGGGATCTATGGCTACACCTTC. This codes for CASSEMPGIYGYTF.

This sequence joins TRBV10-3 and TRBJ1-5; D not certain. Germline V lookup: CDR1 ENHRY, CDR2 SYGVKD. The CDR3 consists of 12 residues. Between the trimmed V and J ends, which lost 4 bases and 5 bases, there was a span of 6 bases. The CDR3 DNA follows: TGTGCCATCAGTGCGGGTGATCAGCCCCAGCATTTT. It is translated as CAISAGDQPQHF.